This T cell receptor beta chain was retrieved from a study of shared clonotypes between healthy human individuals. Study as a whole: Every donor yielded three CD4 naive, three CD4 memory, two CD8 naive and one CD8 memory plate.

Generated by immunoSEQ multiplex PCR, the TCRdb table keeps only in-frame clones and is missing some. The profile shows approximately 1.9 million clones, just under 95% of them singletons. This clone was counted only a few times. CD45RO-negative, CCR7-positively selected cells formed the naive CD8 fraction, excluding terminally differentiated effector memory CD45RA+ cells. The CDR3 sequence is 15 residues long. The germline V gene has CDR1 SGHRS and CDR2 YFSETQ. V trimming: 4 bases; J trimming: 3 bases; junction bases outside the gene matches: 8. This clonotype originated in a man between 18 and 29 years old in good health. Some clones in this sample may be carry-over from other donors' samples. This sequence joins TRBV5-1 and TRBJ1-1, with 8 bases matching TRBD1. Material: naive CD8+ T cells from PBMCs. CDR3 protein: CASSDRGRGDTEAFF. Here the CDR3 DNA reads TGCGCCAGCAGCGACAGGGGTAGGGGCGACACTGAAGCTTTCTTT.